This T cell receptor (beta chain) was sequenced during a study of cytomegalovirus exposure and HLA in healthy donors. General study results and limits: In a later analysis, V- and J-gene trimming of beta chains associated with a DCLRE1C missense variant, replicated independently. Researchers reported from a later analysis that most CMV-associated TCR beta chains appeared HLA-restricted.

V was pared by 6 bases and J by 1 base, with 8 bases of the junction left unmatched. The CDR3 runs 15 residues. Germline values: CDR1 MNHNY, CDR2 SVGAGI (reference sequence). Note on this clone: The antigen is not known.

The PCR used 60 Vbeta and 13 Jbeta primers. Sequencing was performed with immunoSEQ multiplex PCR; in TCRdb, only in-frame clones are kept and a portion is missing. The sample includes some 110,000 clones, approximately 76% of them seen just once. Material for sequencing was PBMCs. The sequence came from a man in his fifties in good health and CMV-seropositive. The chain carries TRBV6-6 and TRBJ2-5, with 7 positions matching TRBD1. The CDR3 here is CASSHLGTAQETQYF. As DNA, the CDR3 is TGTGCCAGCAGCCACCTCGGGACAGCCCAAGAGACCCAGTACTTC.